The rows below give T cell receptor beta chains drawn from one sample of a study of T cells in localized non-small cell lung cancer. Clones were sequenced by immunoSEQ multiplex PCR, and TCRdb holds only the in-frame ones, with some missing. In the table there are 30,000 to 40,000 clones, around 87% of which are singletons. Sample: peripheral blood, taken before any cancer treatment. All receptors derive from a man aged 40 to 69 with stage I lung adenocarcinoma. CDR3s include the opening cysteine and the closing phenylalanine or tryptophan. Fields, in order: J gene, D gene, V gene, clone size, CDR3 protein, CDR3 DNA. The D gene is left open where the match is weak. Clone size is given for some rows only: seen once, a few or many times, or a class if the clone is expanded.

J gene: TRBJ2-5
D gene: .
V gene: TRBV29-1
clone size: .
CDR3 protein: CSVEDVGASEETQYF
CDR3 DNA: TGCAGCGTTGAAGATGTAGGAGCGTCTGAGGAGACCCAGTACTTC

J gene: TRBJ2-1
D gene: .
V gene: TRBV28
clone size: .
CDR3 protein: CASSLISSNNEQFF
CDR3 DNA: TGTGCCAGCAGTTTAATCTCTTCGAACAATGAGCAGTTCTTC

J gene: TRBJ1-5
D gene: .
V gene: TRBV10-3
clone size: few
CDR3 protein: CAISEGQGQPQHF
CDR3 DNA: TGTGCCATCAGTGAGGGGCAGGGACAGCCCCAGCATTTT

J gene: TRBJ1-1
D gene: .
V gene: TRBV6-6
clone size: .
CDR3 protein: CASSYGGVYAAFF
CDR3 DNA: TGTGCCAGCAGTTACGGGGGAGTTTACGCGGCTTTCTTT

J gene: TRBJ2-1
D gene: TRBD2
V gene: TRBV18
clone size: .
CDR3 protein: CASSLRAGEGNNEQFF
CDR3 DNA: TGTGCCAGCTCACTACGAGCGGGAGAGGGAAACAATGAGCAGTTCTTC

J gene: TRBJ2-7
D gene: TRBD2
V gene: TRBV5-1
clone size: .
CDR3 protein: CASSRLAGNEQYF
CDR3 DNA: TGCGCCAGCAGCCGACTAGCGGGTAACGAGCAGTACTTC

J gene: TRBJ2-1
D gene: .
V gene: TRBV5-6
clone size: few
CDR3 protein: CASSLGDFYNEQFF
CDR3 DNA: TGTGCCAGCAGCTTGGGGGATTTCTACAATGAGCAGTTCTTC

J gene: TRBJ1-6
D gene: .
V gene: TRBV5-6
clone size: .
CDR3 protein: CASSWAGSNSPLHF
CDR3 DNA: TGTGCCAGCAGCTGGGCAGGGAGTAATTCACCCCTCCACTTT

J gene: TRBJ1-4
D gene: TRBD1
V gene: TRBV7-2
clone size: .
CDR3 protein: CASSLLGQGATNEKLFF
CDR3 DNA: TGTGCCAGCAGCTTGTTGGGACAGGGGGCAACTAATGAAAAACTGTTTTTT

J gene: TRBJ1-5
D gene: .
V gene: TRBV27
clone size: once
CDR3 protein: CASSLGFGVQPQHF
CDR3 DNA: TGTGCCAGCAGTTTAGGGTTCGGAGTGCAGCCCCAGCATTTT

J gene: TRBJ2-1
D gene: TRBD1
V gene: TRBV9
clone size: .
CDR3 protein: CASSAVGQGNNEQFF
CDR3 DNA: TGTGCCAGCAGCGCCGTCGGACAGGGCAACAATGAGCAGTTCTTC

J gene: TRBJ2-5
D gene: .
V gene: TRBV9
clone size: .
CDR3 protein: CASSVAPQGMGETQYF
CDR3 DNA: TGTGCCAGCAGCGTAGCCCCCCAGGGGATGGGGGAGACCCAGTACTTC

J gene: TRBJ2-3
D gene: .
V gene: TRBV9
clone size: .
CDR3 protein: CASSEGHSDTQYF
CDR3 DNA: TGTGCCAGCAGCGAGGGACACTCAGATACGCAGTATTTT

J gene: TRBJ1-2
D gene: .
V gene: TRBV7-8
clone size: .
CDR3 protein: CASSSPGRGQTRGYTF
CDR3 DNA: TGTGCCAGCAGCTCCCCGGGCAGGGGCCAAACGAGGGGCTACACCTTC

J gene: TRBJ1-5
D gene: TRBD1
V gene: TRBV2
clone size: .
CDR3 protein: CASSEAGYRGGNQPQHF
CDR3 DNA: TGTGCCAGCAGTGAAGCAGGTTACAGGGGGGGCAATCAGCCCCAGCATTTT

J gene: TRBJ2-3
D gene: TRBD2
V gene: TRBV7-9
clone size: .
CDR3 protein: CASSLGPTGGSDTQYF
CDR3 DNA: TGTGCCAGCAGCTTAGGACCGACGGGAGGATCCGATACGCAGTATTTT

J gene: TRBJ2-7
D gene: TRBD1
V gene: TRBV28
clone size: .
CDR3 protein: CASSLQRDSRTTYEQYF
CDR3 DNA: TGTGCCAGCAGTTTGCAACGGGACAGCCGCACGACCTACGAGCAGTACTTC

J gene: TRBJ2-4
D gene: .
V gene: TRBV7-9
clone size: .
CDR3 protein: CASSPRDLNIQYF
CDR3 DNA: TGTGCCAGCAGCCCGAGAGACTTAAACATTCAGTACTTC

J gene: TRBJ2-1
D gene: .
V gene: TRBV7-8
clone size: .
CDR3 protein: CASSLVMVSSYNEQFF
CDR3 DNA: TGTGCCAGCAGCTTAGTCATGGTGAGCTCCTACAATGAGCAGTTCTTC

J gene: TRBJ1-2
D gene: .
V gene: TRBV18
clone size: .
CDR3 protein: CASSPGRQGGGYTF
CDR3 DNA: TGTGCCAGCTCACCAGGTCGGCAGGGCGGTGGCTACACCTTC

J gene: TRBJ1-1
D gene: .
V gene: TRBV28
clone size: .
CDR3 protein: CASRPERQSVHTEAFF
CDR3 DNA: TGTGCCAGCAGGCCAGAACGACAGTCGGTTCACACTGAAGCTTTCTTT

J gene: TRBJ2-1
D gene: TRBD2
V gene: TRBV7-9
clone size: few
CDR3 protein: CASSLSGRARYYNEQFF
CDR3 DNA: TGTGCCAGCAGCTTGAGCGGGAGGGCCAGGTACTACAATGAGCAGTTCTTC

J gene: TRBJ1-1
D gene: TRBD1
V gene: TRBV28
clone size: .
CDR3 protein: CASSPRRQGRGNTEAFF
CDR3 DNA: TGTGCCAGCAGTCCGCGCCGACAGGGAAGAGGGAACACTGAAGCTTTCTTT

J gene: TRBJ2-4
D gene: TRBD1
V gene: TRBV27
clone size: .
CDR3 protein: CASSLSGQGALNIQYF
CDR3 DNA: TGTGCCAGCAGTTTATCGGGACAGGGGGCTTTAAACATTCAGTACTTC

J gene: TRBJ1-2
D gene: .
V gene: TRBV14
clone size: once
CDR3 protein: CASSHGPTYGYTF
CDR3 DNA: TGTGCCAGCAGCCACGGACCGACATATGGCTACACCTTC

J gene: TRBJ1-2
D gene: .
V gene: TRBV5-1
clone size: .
CDR3 protein: CASSLGPFGYTF
CDR3 DNA: TGCGCCAGCAGCTTGGGACCTTTTGGCTACACCTTC

J gene: TRBJ2-1
D gene: TRBD1
V gene: TRBV28
clone size: .
CDR3 protein: CASRRTGFNEQFF
CDR3 DNA: TGTGCCAGCAGAAGGACAGGGTTCAATGAGCAGTTCTTC

J gene: TRBJ2-2
D gene: .
V gene: TRBV5-1
clone size: .
CDR3 protein: CASSLELLGTGELFF
CDR3 DNA: TGCGCCAGCAGCTTGGAACTTTTAGGCACCGGGGAGCTGTTTTTT

J gene: TRBJ1-4
D gene: .
V gene: TRBV28
clone size: .
CDR3 protein: CASRPTGGRKEKLFF
CDR3 DNA: TGTGCCAGCAGACCCACAGGAGGCCGTAAGGAAAAACTGTTTTTT

J gene: TRBJ2-7
D gene: TRBD2
V gene: TRBV7-8
clone size: few
CDR3 protein: CASSLDGTSGYEQYF
CDR3 DNA: TGTGCCAGCAGCTTAGACGGGACTAGCGGCTACGAGCAGTACTTC

J gene: TRBJ2-1
D gene: .
V gene: TRBV11-2
clone size: .
CDR3 protein: CASSSTASDEQFF
CDR3 DNA: TGTGCCAGCAGCTCTACGGCTAGCGATGAGCAGTTCTTC

J gene: TRBJ2-7
D gene: .
V gene: TRBV28
clone size: .
CDR3 protein: CASSFPVHGTSTYEQYF
CDR3 DNA: TGTGCCAGCAGTTTCCCTGTGCACGGGACATCTACCTACGAGCAGTACTTC

J gene: TRBJ1-4
D gene: .
V gene: TRBV5-6
clone size: .
CDR3 protein: CASSPTYSRAEKLFF
CDR3 DNA: TGTGCCAGCAGCCCGACCTACAGCAGGGCTGAAAAACTGTTTTTT

J gene: TRBJ2-7
D gene: .
V gene: TRBV7-3
clone size: .
CDR3 protein: CASSPEGSYEQYF
CDR3 DNA: TGTGCCAGCAGCCCGGAGGGCTCCTACGAGCAGTACTTC

J gene: TRBJ2-1
D gene: .
V gene: TRBV6-1
clone size: .
CDR3 protein: CASSENNEQFF
CDR3 DNA: TGTGCCAGCAGTGAAAACAATGAGCAGTTCTTC

J gene: TRBJ2-5
D gene: TRBD2
V gene: TRBV7-2
clone size: .
CDR3 protein: CASSTGTSGSRETQYF
CDR3 DNA: TGTGCCAGCAGCACCGGGACTAGCGGGAGTCGAGAGACCCAGTACTTC

J gene: TRBJ1-4
D gene: .
V gene: TRBV6-5
clone size: .
CDR3 protein: CASSYDGGYEKLFF
CDR3 DNA: TGTGCCAGCAGTTATGACGGGGGGTATGAAAAACTGTTTTTT

J gene: TRBJ1-5
D gene: TRBD1
V gene: TRBV7-2
clone size: .
CDR3 protein: CASSVRTGGYQPQHF
CDR3 DNA: TGTGCCAGCAGCGTTCGGACAGGGGGCTACCAGCCCCAGCATTTT

J gene: TRBJ1-5
D gene: .
V gene: TRBV28
clone size: .
CDR3 protein: CASSLVSGYNQPQHF
CDR3 DNA: TGTGCCAGCAGTTTAGTATCAGGGTACAATCAGCCCCAGCATTTT

J gene: TRBJ1-1
D gene: .
V gene: TRBV6-5
clone size: .
CDR3 protein: CASSRQFDTEAFF
CDR3 DNA: TGTGCCAGCAGCAGACAGTTCGACACTGAAGCTTTCTTT

J gene: TRBJ2-2
D gene: .
V gene: TRBV27
clone size: .
CDR3 protein: CASSFDTGELFF
CDR3 DNA: TGTGCCAGCAGTTTTGACACCGGGGAGCTGTTTTTT

J gene: TRBJ1-1
D gene: .
V gene: TRBV7-2
clone size: .
CDR3 protein: CASSPRQVNTEAFF
CDR3 DNA: TGTGCCAGCAGCCCAAGGCAGGTGAACACTGAAGCTTTCTTT